This T cell receptor beta chain stems from a study of T cells after somatic rescue of genetic block. Germline CDR1 MNHEY, CDR2 SVGAGI. This CDR3 has 14 amino acids. The V end was cut by 0 bases, the J end by 11 bases, with 14 bases between. Some clones are missing from TCRdb's copy, which holds only in-frame ones; the method was immunoSEQ multiplex PCR. Among 95,000 to 120,000 clones listed, approximately 90% were seen once. Sequenced sample: peripheral blood mononuclear cells (PBMCs). This TCR came from a young woman. The chain combines TRBV6-5 with TRBJ2-4; D is undetermined. The CDR3 DNA follows: TGTGCCAGCAGTTACTCGATTGGAGCCTCGGTTCAGTACTTC. This codes for CASSYSIGASVQYF.